A selection of T cell receptor beta chains follows, all from one sample in a study of T-cell reconstitution after alpha-beta-depleted transplantation in children. Each CDR3 protein gets one entry after TCRdb re-called the PCR reads with MiXCR. The table records 600,000 to 800,000 distinct CDR3 sequences, around 14% of them present only once. The source was PBMCs, collected before TCRalphabeta/CD19-depleted stem cell transplant. The receptors were sampled from a girl aged 2 to 10 with congenital amegakaryocytic thrombocytopenia, due to receive a stem cell transplant. CDR3s include the opening cysteine and the closing phenylalanine or tryptophan. Fields, in order: V gene, clone size, D gene, J gene, CDR3 protein, CDR3 DNA. The D gene is left open where the match is weak. Only part of the rows carry a size: once, few, many, or a class if the clone is expanded.

v_call: TRBV28; clone_size: .; d_call: .; j_call: TRBJ2-7; cdr3_aa: CASNIRVDYEQYF; cdr3_nt: TGTGCCAGCAACATCCGGGTCGACTACGAGCAGTACTTC
v_call: TRBV9; clone_size: .; d_call: .; j_call: TRBJ2-1; cdr3_aa: CASSVALGLAAYNEQFF; cdr3_nt: TGTGCCAGCAGCGTAGCTTTAGGACTGGCCGCCTACAATGAGCAGTTCTTC
v_call: TRBV7-9; clone_size: few; d_call: .; j_call: TRBJ2-1; cdr3_aa: CASSSTLGGRNEQFF; cdr3_nt: TGTGCCAGCAGCTCGACTCTTGGGGGCCGGAATGAGCAGTTCTTC
v_call: TRBV7-9; clone_size: many; d_call: TRBD1; j_call: TRBJ2-2; cdr3_aa: CASSFWQGASNTGELFF; cdr3_nt: TGTGCCAGCAGCTTTTGGCAGGGGGCTTCGAACACCGGGGAGCTGTTTTTT
v_call: TRBV12-3/TRBV12-4; clone_size: many; d_call: .; j_call: TRBJ1-2; cdr3_aa: CASTPGANYGYTF; cdr3_nt: TGTGCCAGCACCCCGGGAGCTAACTATGGCTACACCTTC
v_call: TRBV20-1; clone_size: few; d_call: .; j_call: TRBJ2-1; cdr3_aa: CSADTSGDITFSSYNEQFF; cdr3_nt: TGCAGTGCCGATACAAGCGGAGACATCACCTTTAGCTCCTACAATGAGCAGTTCTTC
v_call: TRBV7-8; clone_size: few; d_call: .; j_call: TRBJ1-6; cdr3_aa: CASSLDDINSPLHF; cdr3_nt: TGTGCCAGCAGCTTAGACGACATAAATTCACCCCTCCACTTT
v_call: TRBV7-9; clone_size: many; d_call: .; j_call: TRBJ1-1; cdr3_aa: CASSRGTTEAFF; cdr3_nt: TGTGCCAGCAGCCGAGGGACCACTGAAGCTTTCTTT
v_call: TRBV20-1; clone_size: many; d_call: TRBD2; j_call: TRBJ2-7; cdr3_aa: CSARDPSSSGSFYEQYF; cdr3_nt: TGCAGTGCTAGAGATCCGTCTTCTAGCGGGAGTTTCTACGAGCAGTACTTC
v_call: TRBV7-6; clone_size: few; d_call: .; j_call: TRBJ2-3; cdr3_aa: CASSLFAFPEGSNTDTQYF; cdr3_nt: TGTGCCAGCAGCTTATTTGCATTTCCCGAGGGGAGCAACACAGATACGCAGTATTTT
v_call: TRBV5-5; clone_size: few; d_call: .; j_call: TRBJ2-6; cdr3_aa: CASSRISGSGANVLTF; cdr3_nt: TGTGCCAGCAGCCGAATTTCAGGGTCTGGGGCCAACGTCCTGACTTTC
v_call: TRBV27; clone_size: many; d_call: .; j_call: TRBJ1-3; cdr3_aa: CASRPDWSGNTIYF; cdr3_nt: TGTGCCAGCAGGCCCGACTGGTCTGGAAACACCATATATTTT
v_call: TRBV9; clone_size: .; d_call: .; j_call: TRBJ2-1; cdr3_aa: CASSKNSVRGNEQFF; cdr3_nt: TGTGCCAGCAGTAAGAACAGCGTTAGGGGCAATGAGCAGTTCTTC
v_call: TRBV10-3; clone_size: .; d_call: .; j_call: TRBJ2-7; cdr3_aa: CAISGPTSSYEQYF; cdr3_nt: TGTGCCATCAGTGGACCGACATCTTCCTACGAGCAGTACTTC
v_call: TRBV24-1; clone_size: few; d_call: TRBD2; j_call: TRBJ2-1; cdr3_aa: CATGRAGGPWNEQFF; cdr3_nt: TGTGCCACCGGGCGAGCGGGAGGGCCATGGAATGAGCAGTTCTTC
v_call: TRBV12-3/TRBV12-4; clone_size: .; d_call: .; j_call: TRBJ1-2; cdr3_aa: CASSPPEPDLDYTF; cdr3_nt: TGTGCCAGCAGTCCCCCGGAACCCGATTTAGACTACACCTTC
v_call: TRBV7-3; clone_size: .; d_call: TRBD2; j_call: TRBJ2-1; cdr3_aa: CASSLRPSGRALNYEQFF; cdr3_nt: TGTGCCAGCAGCTTAAGGCCTAGCGGGAGGGCCCTCAACTATGAGCAGTTCTTC
v_call: TRBV5-5; clone_size: many; d_call: .; j_call: TRBJ2-5; cdr3_aa: CASSSNYMAQETQYF; cdr3_nt: TGTGCCAGCAGCTCCAACTACATGGCCCAAGAGACCCAGTACTTC
v_call: TRBV20-1; clone_size: many; d_call: TRBD1; j_call: TRBJ2-1; cdr3_aa: CSARGDRGLVNEQFF; cdr3_nt: TGCAGTGCTAGGGGGGACAGGGGGCTAGTTAATGAGCAGTTCTTC
v_call: TRBV9; clone_size: many; d_call: TRBD2; j_call: TRBJ2-7; cdr3_aa: CASSVGNSGHLSYEQYF; cdr3_nt: TGTGCCAGCAGCGTAGGGAATAGCGGGCATCTCTCCTACGAGCAGTACTTC
v_call: TRBV29-1; clone_size: many; d_call: TRBD2; j_call: TRBJ2-1; cdr3_aa: CSVDLAGDWLEQFF; cdr3_nt: TGCAGCGTCGACCTAGCGGGAGATTGGCTTGAGCAGTTCTTC
v_call: TRBV5-1; clone_size: few; d_call: .; j_call: TRBJ2-7; cdr3_aa: CASSLPDRGADYEQYF; cdr3_nt: TGCGCCAGCAGCTTGCCGGACAGAGGGGCCGACTACGAGCAGTACTTC
v_call: TRBV7-2; clone_size: many; d_call: .; j_call: TRBJ2-7; cdr3_aa: CASSLAGVAYEQYF; cdr3_nt: TGTGCCAGCAGCTTAGCGGGAGTCGCCTACGAGCAGTACTTC
v_call: TRBV30; clone_size: .; d_call: .; j_call: TRBJ2-2; cdr3_aa: CAWSVPGANTGELFF; cdr3_nt: TGTGCCTGGAGTGTACCAGGGGCGAACACCGGGGAGCTGTTTTTT
v_call: TRBV5-1; clone_size: .; d_call: .; j_call: TRBJ2-2; cdr3_aa: CASSLDPTIGERFF; cdr3_nt: TGCGCCAGCAGCCTGGACCCCACGATCGGGGAGCGGTTTTTT
v_call: TRBV12-3/TRBV12-4; clone_size: many; d_call: .; j_call: TRBJ2-3; cdr3_aa: CASNHRGTDTQYF; cdr3_nt: TGTGCCAGCAATCACCGAGGAACAGATACGCAGTATTTT
v_call: TRBV5-5; clone_size: few; d_call: TRBD1; j_call: TRBJ1-5; cdr3_aa: CASSYGTGESQPQHF; cdr3_nt: TGTGCCAGCAGCTACGGGACAGGGGAAAGTCAGCCCCAGCATTTT
v_call: TRBV27; clone_size: .; d_call: .; j_call: TRBJ2-1; cdr3_aa: CASSPALANSYNEQFF; cdr3_nt: TGTGCCAGCAGCCCGGCTCTAGCGAACTCCTACAATGAGCAGTTCTTC
v_call: TRBV15; clone_size: .; d_call: TRBD1; j_call: TRBJ2-7; cdr3_aa: CATSSGQGNEQYF; cdr3_nt: TGTGCCACCAGCTCAGGACAGGGAAACGAGCAGTACTTC
v_call: TRBV12-3/TRBV12-4; clone_size: many; d_call: .; j_call: TRBJ1-3; cdr3_aa: CASSQNAGAGNTIYF; cdr3_nt: TGTGCCAGCAGCCAAAACGCAGGGGCTGGAAACACCATATATTTT
v_call: TRBV12-3/TRBV12-4; clone_size: many; d_call: .; j_call: TRBJ1-3; cdr3_aa: CASSLSGGSGNTIYF; cdr3_nt: TGTGCCAGCAGTCTCTCGGGGGGATCTGGAAACACCATATATTTT
v_call: TRBV7-9; clone_size: .; d_call: TRBD2; j_call: TRBJ2-7; cdr3_aa: CARGPGLVGVSYEQYF; cdr3_nt: TGTGCCAGGGGCCCTGGACTAGTGGGCGTGTCCTACGAGCAGTACTTC
v_call: TRBV30; clone_size: .; d_call: .; j_call: TRBJ2-7; cdr3_aa: CAWSSGDTYEQYF; cdr3_nt: TGTGCCTGGAGCTCTGGGGACACCTACGAGCAGTACTTC
v_call: TRBV5-1; clone_size: many; d_call: .; j_call: TRBJ2-5; cdr3_aa: CASSLGQIPRETQYF; cdr3_nt: TGCGCCAGCAGCTTGGGACAGATCCCAAGGGAGACCCAGTACTTC
v_call: TRBV12-3/TRBV12-4; clone_size: many; d_call: .; j_call: TRBJ2-3; cdr3_aa: CASKLAEVTDTQYF; cdr3_nt: TGTGCCAGCAAACTAGCCGAAGTCACAGATACGCAGTATTTT
v_call: TRBV28; clone_size: .; d_call: TRBD2; j_call: TRBJ2-1; cdr3_aa: CASSLVGGGRAANEQFF; cdr3_nt: TGTGCCAGCAGTTTAGTTGGAGGCGGGAGGGCCGCGAATGAGCAGTTCTTC
v_call: TRBV6-5; clone_size: .; d_call: .; j_call: TRBJ2-5; cdr3_aa: CASSYGSPAAQETQYF; cdr3_nt: TGTGCCAGCAGTTATGGGAGCCCGGCAGCCCAAGAGACCCAGTACTTC